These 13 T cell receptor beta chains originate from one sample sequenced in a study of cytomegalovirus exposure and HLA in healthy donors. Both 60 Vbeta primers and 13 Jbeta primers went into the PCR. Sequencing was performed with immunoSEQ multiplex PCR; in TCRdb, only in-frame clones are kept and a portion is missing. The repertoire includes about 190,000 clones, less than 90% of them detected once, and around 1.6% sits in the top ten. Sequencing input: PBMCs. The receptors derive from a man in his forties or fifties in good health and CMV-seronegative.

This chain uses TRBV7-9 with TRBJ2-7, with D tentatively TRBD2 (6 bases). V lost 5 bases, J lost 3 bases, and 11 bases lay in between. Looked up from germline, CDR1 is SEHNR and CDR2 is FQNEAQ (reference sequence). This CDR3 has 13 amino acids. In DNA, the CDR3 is TGTGCCAGCAGCCCAGGGACTTTCTACGAGCAGTACTTC. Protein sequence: CASSPGTFYEQYF.

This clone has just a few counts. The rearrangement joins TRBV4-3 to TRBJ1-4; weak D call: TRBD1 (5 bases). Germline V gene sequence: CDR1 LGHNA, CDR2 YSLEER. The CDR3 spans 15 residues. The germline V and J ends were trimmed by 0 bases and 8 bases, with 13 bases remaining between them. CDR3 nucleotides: TGCGCCAGCAGCCAAGATCCAGGGATCGGGGAAAAACTGTTTTTT. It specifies CASSQDPGIGEKLFF.

The CDR3 here is CASSLLSHGYTF. In DNA form, the CDR3 reads TGTGCCAGCAGCTTGTTATCCCATGGCTACACCTTC. The chain has TRBV5-6 and TRBJ1-2; D uncertain. CDR3 size: 12 residues. CDR1 is SGHDT and CDR2 is YYEEEE in the germline V gene. V lost 1 base and J lost 6, with 7 bases in between.

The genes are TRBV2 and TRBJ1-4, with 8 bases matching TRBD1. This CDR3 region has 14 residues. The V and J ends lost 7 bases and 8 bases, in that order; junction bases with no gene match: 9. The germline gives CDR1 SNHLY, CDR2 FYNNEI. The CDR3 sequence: CASNGGTGGEKLFF. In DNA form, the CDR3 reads TGTGCCAGCAACGGGGGGACAGGTGGCGAAAAACTGTTTTTT.

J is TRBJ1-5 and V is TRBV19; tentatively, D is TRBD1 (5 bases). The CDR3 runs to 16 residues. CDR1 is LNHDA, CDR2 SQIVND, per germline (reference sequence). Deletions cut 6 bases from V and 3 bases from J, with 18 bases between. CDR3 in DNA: TGTGCCAGTAGGAACTCAGGGCAGGGCACCAATCAGCCCCAGCATTTT. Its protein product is CASRNSGQGTNQPQHF.

In DNA, the CDR3 is TGTGCCAGTGGAGAGCAGCCGAATGAAAAACTGTTTTTT. It codes for CASGEQPNEKLFF. This chain uses TRBV19 with TRBJ1-4; D is unclear. The CDR3 runs to 13 residues. The V and J ends lost 8 bases and 5 bases respectively, with 12 bases between them. The V gene's germline CDR1 is LNHDA and CDR2 SQIVND (reference sequence).

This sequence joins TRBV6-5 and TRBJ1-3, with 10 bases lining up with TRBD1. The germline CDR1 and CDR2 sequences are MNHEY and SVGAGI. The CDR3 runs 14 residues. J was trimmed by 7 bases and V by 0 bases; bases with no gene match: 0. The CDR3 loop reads CASSYSGQGNTIYF. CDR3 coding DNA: TGTGCCAGCAGTTACTCGGGACAGGGGAACACCATATATTTT.

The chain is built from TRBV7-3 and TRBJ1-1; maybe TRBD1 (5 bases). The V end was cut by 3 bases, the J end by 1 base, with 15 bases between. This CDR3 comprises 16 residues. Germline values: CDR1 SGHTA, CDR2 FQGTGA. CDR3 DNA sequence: TGTGCCAGCAGCTTCCAAGTGGGCACAGGGAACACTGAAGCTTTCTTT. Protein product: CASSFQVGTGNTEAFF.

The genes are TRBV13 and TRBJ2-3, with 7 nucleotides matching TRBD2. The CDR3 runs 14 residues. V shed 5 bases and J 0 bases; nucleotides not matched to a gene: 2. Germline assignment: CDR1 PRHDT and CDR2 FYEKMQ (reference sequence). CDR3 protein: CASSAAGSTDTQYF. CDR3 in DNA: TGTGCCAGCAGCGCAGCGGGGAGCACAGATACGCAGTATTTT.

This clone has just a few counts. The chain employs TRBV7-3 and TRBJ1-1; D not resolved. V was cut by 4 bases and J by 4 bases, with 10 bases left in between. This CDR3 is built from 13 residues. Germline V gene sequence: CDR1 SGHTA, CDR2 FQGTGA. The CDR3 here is CASSSDGFTEAFF. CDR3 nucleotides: TGTGCCAGCAGCTCCGACGGGTTCACTGAAGCTTTCTTT.

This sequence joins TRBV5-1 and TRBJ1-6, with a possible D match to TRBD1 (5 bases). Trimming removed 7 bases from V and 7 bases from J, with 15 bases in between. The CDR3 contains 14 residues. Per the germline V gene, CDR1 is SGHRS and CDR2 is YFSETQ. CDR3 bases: TGCGCCAGCCGCCGGGGGGATCAGAATTCACCCCTCCACTTT. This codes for CASRRGDQNSPLHF. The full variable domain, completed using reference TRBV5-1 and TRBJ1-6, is KAGVTQTPRYLIKTRGQQVTLSCSPISGHRSVSWYQQTPGQGLQFLFEYFSETQRNKGNFPGRFSGRQFSNSRSEMNVSTLELGDSALYLCASRRGDQNSPLHFGNGTRLTVT.

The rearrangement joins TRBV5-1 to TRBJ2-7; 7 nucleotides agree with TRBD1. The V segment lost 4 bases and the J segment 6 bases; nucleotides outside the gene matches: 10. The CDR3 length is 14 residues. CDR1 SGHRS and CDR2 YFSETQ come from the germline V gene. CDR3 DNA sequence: TGCGCCAGCAGCCCGGGACAGCTACTCGGCGAGCAGTACTTC. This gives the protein CASSPGQLLGEQYF.

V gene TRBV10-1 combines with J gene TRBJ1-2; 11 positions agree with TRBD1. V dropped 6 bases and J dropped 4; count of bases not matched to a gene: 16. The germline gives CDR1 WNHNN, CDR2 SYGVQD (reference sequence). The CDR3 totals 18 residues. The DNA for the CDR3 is TGCGCCAGCAGCTATCAAGATACGGACAGGGGGCTGATCTATGGCTACACCTTC. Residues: CASSYQDTDRGLIYGYTF.